Presented here are 15 T cell receptor beta chains from one specimen sequenced in a study of read filtering for tumor transcriptome and immune sequencing. From about 400 ng of RNA, a library with molecular barcoded alpha/delta and beta/gamma adaptors was made. Via MiXCR, TCRdb re-called the reads, giving one row per CDR3 protein. In the table there are more than 100,000 distinct CDR3 sequences, around 13% of which are singletons. Sequencing was performed on a population of CD138-negative cells sorted from bone marrow. The source of these receptors is a donor aged 40 or older with multiple myeloma.

There are many counts of this clonotype. The V gene is TRBV10-3, the J gene TRBJ1-5, with 10 positions matching TRBD1. CDR1 ENHRY and CDR2 SYGVKD come from the germline V gene. The CDR3 consists of 15 residues. J was trimmed by 4 bases and V by 8 bases; bases with no gene match: 8. The CDR3 loop reads CAIGPGTGENQPQHF. The CDR3, as DNA: TGTGCCATCGGTCCCGGGACAGGGGAAAATCAGCCCCAGCATTTT.

The gene calls are TRBV5-5 and TRBJ1-2; 9 bases agree with TRBD1. This CDR3 region has 15 residues. CDR1 is SGHKS and CDR2 is YYEKEE in the germline V gene (reference sequence). After removal of 6 bases from V and 4 bases from J, the junction contained 10 bases not matched to a gene. CDR3 region: CASTLRQGVIYGYTF. The DNA of the CDR3 is TGTGCCAGCACCCTTCGACAGGGGGTGATCTATGGCTACACCTTC. Full variable domain (remainder filled in from reference TRBV5-5 and TRBJ1-2): DAGVTQSPTHLIKTRGQQVTLRCSPISGHKSVSWYQQVLGQGPQFIFQYYEKEERGRGNFPDRFSARQFPNYSSELNVNALLLGDSALYLCASTLRQGVIYGYTFGSGTRLTVV.

As for this clonotype: Since no conserved phenylalanine or tryptophan closes the CDR3, a read error is the likely cause. This chain connects TRBV20-1 to TRBJ2-1; the D is unclear. There are 14 residues in the CDR3. Germline V lookup: CDR1 DFQATT, CDR2 SNEGSKA (reference sequence). The CDR3 sequence: CSAKDGSSYKEQFS. The CDR3 DNA reads TGCAGTGCTAAGGACGGCAGCTCCTACAAAGAGCAGTTCTCC.

This clonotype has a count of ten or more. The chain is built from TRBV21-1 and TRBJ2-7; the table assigns TRBD2, which was not confirmed against the DNA. TRBV21-1 is a pseudogene locus. The CDR3 length is 18 residues. CDR3 residues: CASSKGLAYQHKYYEQYF. The DNA for the CDR3 is TGTGCCAGCAGCAAAGGACTAGCGTACCAACATAAATACTACGAGCAGTACTTC.

The chain employs TRBV20-1 and TRBJ1-1, with D maybe TRBD1 (6 bases). V was cut by 1 base and J by 5 bases, with 14 bases left in between. This CDR3 comprises 14 residues. The germline CDR1 and CDR2 sequences are DFQATT and SNEGSKA (reference sequence). The CDR3 DNA sequence: TGCAGTGCTAGAGGCCGGGGGCTGGGGACTGAAGCTTTCTTT. This codes for CSARGRGLGTEAFF.

This clonotype was counted many times. The V call is TRBV20-1, the J call TRBJ1-6, with 10 bases fitting TRBD1. This CDR3 has 15 residues. Losses at the gene ends were 6 bases for V and 3 bases for J; bases not matched to a gene: 5. In germline, CDR1 is DFQATT, CDR2 SNEGSKA (reference sequence). CDR3 loop: CSASRDRGYNSPLHF. In DNA, the CDR3 is TGCAGTGCCTCTCGGGACAGGGGCTATAATTCACCCCTCCACTTT.

This clonotype was counted many times. The chain couples TRBV5-1 to TRBJ2-7, with TRBD1 matching 8 bases. V shed 2 bases, J shed 5 bases, and the junction held 9 bases outside the gene matches. Germline V CDR1 and CDR2: SGHRS, YFSETQ. The CDR3 is 15 amino acids. This CDR3 is CASSLTDRGLHEQYF. In nucleotides, the CDR3 is TGCGCCAGCAGCTTAACCGACAGGGGCCTCCACGAGCAGTACTTC.

V and J are TRBV29-1 and TRBJ2-2; maybe TRBD2 (5 bases). This CDR3 spans 14 amino acids. Trimming left V 4 bases short and J 1 base short, with 10 bases between. Per the germline V gene, CDR1 is SQVTM and CDR2 is ANQGSEA. CDR3: CSVGDSENTGELFF. CDR3 coding DNA: TGCAGCGTTGGAGATAGCGAGAACACCGGGGAGCTGTTTTTT.

This clonotype was counted at least ten times. The chain combines TRBV7-9 with TRBJ2-7; a possible D gene is TRBD2 (6 bases). The CDR3 is made up of 10 amino acids. V shed 8 bases and J shed 5 bases, with 7 bases lying between them. Germline V gene lookup returns CDR1 SEHNR and CDR2 FQNEAQ (reference sequence). The CDR3 nucleotides read TGTGCCAGCGGGGGGAACGAGCAGTACTTC. Protein product: CASGGNEQYF.

This clonotype was counted many times. J is TRBJ1-1 and V is TRBV7-7; 7 bases map to TRBD1. V shed 5 bases, J shed 3 bases, and the junction held 12 bases outside the gene matches. CDR3 length equals 16 residues. Germline lookup yields CDR1 SSHAT and CDR2 FNYEAQ (reference sequence). CDR3 amino acids: CASSPYSAQGDTEAFF. The CDR3 nucleotides read TGTGCCAGCAGCCCCTACTCGGCCCAGGGGGACACTGAAGCTTTCTTT.

This clonotype came up many times. V is TRBV6-5 and J is TRBJ1-4; D gene ambiguous. With 0 bases removed from V and 7 bases from J, the gap between germline ends came to 12 bases. The V gene's germline CDR1 is MNHEY and CDR2 SVGAGI. The CDR3 spans 15 residues. The CDR3 coding sequence is TGTGCCAGCAGTTACTCGGTGAAGGGAATTGAAAAACTGTTTTTT. It encodes CASSYSVKGIEKLFF.

This clonotype was observed at least ten times. This chain uses TRBV19 with TRBJ2-1; possible D gene TRBD2, 6 bases. Germline V gives CDR1 LNHDA, CDR2 SQIVND (reference sequence). Trimming shortened V by 5 bases and J by 0 bases, and 14 bases separated the two germline ends. This CDR3 has 16 amino acids. Written as DNA, the CDR3 is TGTGCCAGTAGTGCAAGGGCGGGAAACTCCTACAATGAGCAGTTCTTC. Residues: CASSARAGNSYNEQFF.

This clonotype appeared many times. The rearrangement joins TRBV7-3 to TRBJ2-7, with D perhaps TRBD1 or TRBD2 (5 bases each). The length of the CDR3 is 13 residues. V shed 3 bases and J shed 6 bases, with 12 bases lying between them. Germline-derived CDR1 and CDR2 are SGHTA and FQGTGA. The CDR3, as DNA: TGTGCCAGCAGCTTGGGACCAAAATTCGAGCAGTACTTC. Its translation is CASSLGPKFEQYF.

This clonotype was counted at least ten times. V usage is TRBV5-1 and J usage is TRBJ1-1; the D gene is possibly TRBD1 (5 bases). Germline loops: CDR1 SGHRS, CDR2 YFSETQ. The CDR3 spans 15 residues. The ends were cut back, 7 bases at V and 6 bases at J, with 22 bases in the middle. CDR3 residues: CASDPTGAVMSEAFF. The CDR3, as DNA: TGCGCCAGCGATCCTACCGGGGCAGTGATGTCTGAAGCTTTCTTT.

This clonotype came up many times. This sequence joins TRBV6-5 and TRBJ2-3, with a weak D call TRBD2 (6 bases). The CDR3 spans 15 residues. CDR1 is MNHEY and CDR2 is SVGAGI in the germline V gene. Trimming removed 0 bases from V and 3 bases from J, with 10 bases in between. In DNA form, the CDR3 reads TGTGCCAGCAGTTACTCCAGTCGGGGGACAGATACGCAGTATTTT. The encoded protein is CASSYSSRGTDTQYF.